These T cell receptor beta chains were read from a single sample in a study of molecular identifiers for immune sequencing clone quantification. TCRdb reprocessed the PCR reads via MiXCR and lists one record per CDR3 protein. The sample includes 250,000 to 350,000 distinct CDR3 sequences, about a fifth of them seen just once. The source material was naive CD8+ T cells from blood, with Jurkat cell RNA spiked in. Every receptor here comes from a human donor in good health. Some libraries in this study had Jurkat cell RNA spiked in. The CDR3 runs from the conserved cysteine through the conserved F or W. D genes are given only for firm matches. Clone size is given for some rows only: seen once, a few or many times, or a class if the clone is expanded.

D | size | J | V | DNA | CDR3
. | many | TRBJ2-2 | TRBV5-5 | TGTGCCAGCAGCTGGACCACGAACACCGGGGAGCTGTTTTTT | CASSWTTNTGELFF
TRBD1 | few | TRBJ1-1 | TRBV15 | TGTGCCACCAGCAGAGTAAACTTCCCGGGACAGCTGAACACTGAAGCTTTCTTT | CATSRVNFPGQLNTEAFF
. | . | TRBJ1-1 | TRBV30 | TGTGCCTGGAGTGAACCACAGTGGCCGAGTACTGAAGCTTTCTTT | CAWSEPQWPSTEAFF
. | many | TRBJ1-1 | TRBV7-6 | TGTGCCAGCAGCTTAGCGGCGGGATATATGGCTTTCTTT | CASSLAAGYMAFF
. | few | TRBJ2-3 | TRBV7-9 | TGTGCCAGCAGCCTACAGGGTTTCGATACGCAGTATTTT | CASSLQGFDTQYF
. | . | TRBJ2-1 | TRBV28 | TGTGCCAGCAGTTTCTCCAGGGGAAATGAGCAGTTCTTC | CASSFSRGNEQFF
. | many | TRBJ1-1 | TRBV2 | TGTGCCAGCAGGGACAAACTGAACACTGAAGCTTTCTTT | CASRDKLNTEAFF
. | many | TRBJ1-1 | TRBV30 | TGTGCCTGGAGTGTAAGATGGGACGGTGAAGCTTTCTTT | CAWSVRWDGEAFF
TRBD1 | many | TRBJ1-3 | TRBV27 | TGTGCCAGCAGAGGGACAGCCTCTGGAAACACCATATATTTT | CASRGTASGNTIYF
. | many | TRBJ2-1 | TRBV4-3 | TGCGCCAGCAGCCAAGATACCCTAGCAGTAACCTACAATGAGCAGTTCTTC | CASSQDTLAVTYNEQFF
. | many | TRBJ1-1 | TRBV6-5 | TGTGCCAGCAGTTCACGAATCACTGAAGCTTTCTTT | CASSSRITEAFF
. | many | TRBJ2-3 | TRBV9 | TGTGCCAGCAGCGCCCAGGGGGGCCGGGGCACAGATACGCAGTATTTT | CASSAQGGRGTDTQYF
. | many | TRBJ1-2 | TRBV13 | TGTGCCAGCAGCCCGCTAGGGGCTGGCTACACCTTC | CASSPLGAGYTF
. | . | TRBJ2-3 | TRBV20-1 | TGCAGTGCTAGAAGGCTAGCGAGCAGCACAGATACGCAGTATTTT | CSARRLASSTDTQYF
. | . | TRBJ2-5 | TRBV4-3 | TGCGCCAGCAGCCAAGAGGCAGCGGAGGGGCCTTATCAAGAGACCCAGTACTTC | CASSQEAAEGPYQETQYF
. | few | TRBJ2-4 | TRBV13 | TGTGCCAGCAGCTCCTATGCTCGAGGGGGGGTGACCAAAAACATTCAGTACTTC | CASSSYARGGVTKNIQYF
. | many | TRBJ1-1 | TRBV27 | TGTGCCAGCAGCTTCGGCGGGACAAACACTGAAGCTTTCTTT | CASSFGGTNTEAFF
. | . | TRBJ2-7 | TRBV18 | TGTGCCAGCTCACCGAGTCCGCTTCACTACGAGCAGTACTTC | CASSPSPLHYEQYF
. | few | TRBJ2-1 | TRBV21-1 | TGTGCCAGCAGCCAGGACTTTGGAGGGTCCTACAATGAGCAGTTCTTC | CASSQDFGGSYNEQFF
. | many | TRBJ2-5 | TRBV7-6 | TGTGCCAGCAGCTTAAGACTTGATAGCGGCCGGTACCAAGAGACCCAGTACTTC | CASSLRLDSGRYQETQYF
TRBD2 | . | TRBJ2-3 | TRBV19 | TGTGCCAGTAGCGGGGGGGGAGATACGCATTATTTT | CASSGGGDTHYF
. | many | TRBJ2-7 | TRBV6-6 | TGTGCCAGCAGTTATTCGGACTACGAGCAGTACTTC | CASSYSDYEQYF
. | few | TRBJ2-7 | TRBV19 | TGTGCCAGTAGTATCGGCGGAGGATTCTCCTACGAGCAGTACTTC | CASSIGGGFSYEQYF
. | . | TRBJ2-1 | TRBV4-3 | TGCGCCAGCAGCCAAGGTCTTCTCGGGGGCTACCCTTTGGGTGAGTTCTTC | CASSQGLLGGYPLGEFF
. | . | TRBJ2-7 | TRBV27 | TGTGCCAGCAGTTTTTCGATCGGGGGTATGCTGTACGAGCAGTACTTC | CASSFSIGGMLYEQYF
. | few | TRBJ2-2 | TRBV6-2/TRBV6-3 | TGTGCCAGCAGTCCAACACCAGACGCGAACACCGGGGAGCTGTTTTTT | CASSPTPDANTGELFF
. | many | TRBJ2-7 | TRBV7-9 | TGTGCCAGCAGCTTATTGGATTACGAGCAGTACTTC | CASSLLDYEQYF
TRBD1 | . | TRBJ2-5 | TRBV4-1 | TGCGCCAGCAGCCTACAGGGGATTACGAGGGAGACCCGGTACTTC | CASSLQGITRETRYF
TRBD2 | many | TRBJ2-7 | TRBV29-1 | TGCAGCGTTGTGTTCCTAGCGGGAGGGCCGGGTGAGCAGTACTTC | CSVVFLAGGPGEQYF
TRBD1 | few | TRBJ1-1 | TRBV11-2 | TGTGCCAGCAGCGGAGGACAGGGGTGGGCTGAAGCTTTCTTT | CASSGGQGWAEAFF
. | . | TRBJ1-2 | TRBV5-6 | TGTGCCAGCAGCTCGAGTTTTGGCCTTGTAGGTGCTGGCTACACCTTC | CASSSSFGLVGAGYTF
. | . | TRBJ2-5 | TRBV7-2 | TGTGCCAGCAGCTTTTTTTCGTTTGAGACCCAGTACTTC | CASSFFSFETQYF
. | many | TRBJ2-3 | TRBV6-6 | TGTGCCAGCAGTCTATACAGGGGCACAGATACGCAGTATTTT | CASSLYRGTDTQYF
. | many | TRBJ2-5 | TRBV28 | TGTGCCAGCAGTTCCGGACTCGGATCGGGGACCCAGTACTTC | CASSSGLGSGTQYF
TRBD2 | few | TRBJ2-1 | TRBV4-3 | TGCGCCAGCAGCCAATACCTAGCGGATCTAAACAATGAGCAGTTCTTC | CASSQYLADLNNEQFF
TRBD1 | many | TRBJ2-7 | TRBV7-9 | TGTGCCAGCAGCCACCGGGACAGTTTCTACGAGCAGTACTTC | CASSHRDSFYEQYF
. | many | TRBJ1-1 | TRBV29-1 | TGCAGCCATAGCGTGAACACTGAAGCTTTCTTT | CSHSVNTEAFF
. | . | TRBJ1-4 | TRBV2 | TGTGCCAGCGGACCTGGGGGAGGTTCTGAAAAACTGTTTTTT | CASGPGGGSEKLFF
TRBD2 | many | TRBJ2-3 | TRBV29-1 | TGCAGCGCTAGCGGGGAAATGACAGATACGCAGTATTTT | CSASGEMTDTQYF
TRBD2 | many | TRBJ2-6 | TRBV28 | TGTGCCAGCAGTTTATCGGAGGGAGGGTCCCCTGGGGCCAACGTCCTGACTTTC | CASSLSEGGSPGANVLTF
. | few | TRBJ1-5 | TRBV28 | TGTGCCACCAGCGAGATGAACGGCAATCAGCCCCAGCATTTT | CATSEMNGNQPQHF